This T cell receptor beta chain appears in the sequencing data of a study of T cell clones after liver transplantation. The V gene's germline CDR1 is SGHTA and CDR2 FQGNSA. V was pared by 5 bases and J by 5 bases, with 17 bases between. This CDR3 contains 15 residues. Assay: immunoSEQ multiplex PCR; the TCRdb copy retains only in-frame clones and omits some. The sample records roughly 53,000 clones, roughly 70% being singletons. This TCR derives from a human patient who received a liver transplant. Some T cells may originate from the graft donor. V gene TRBV7-2 combines with J gene TRBJ2-3; D may be TRBD2 (5 bases). Sequences were derived from CD4+ T cells from blood, sampled at the 22-month timepoint. As DNA, the CDR3 is TGTGCCAGCAGCCAACCGACCAGCGGCGTAGATACGCAGTATTTT. Translated, it gives CASSQPTSGVDTQYF. Together with reference TRBV7-2 and TRBJ2-3, the CDR3 gives the full variable domain: GAGVSQSPSNKVTEKGKDVELRCDPISGHTALYWYRQSLGQGLEFLIYFQGNSAPDKSGLPSDRFSAERTGGSVSTLTIQRTQQEDSAVYLCASSQPTSGVDTQYFGPGTRLTVL.